This T cell receptor beta chain was retrieved from a study of blood T cell repertoires in COVID-19. Overall study: The samples span acute and convalescent COVID-19 from the United States, Italy and Spain. PBMCs, B-cell-depleted T cells, or T cells provided the cDNA or gDNA that made up the material.

The Seattle site enrolled patients during active infection and followed them longitudinally. Source study methods: Amplified reference gene primers provided the basis for estimating nucleated cell counts. Only in-frame clones appear in the TCRdb table, and some are missing; sequencing was by immunoSEQ multiplex PCR. V and J calls and clone size are those listed in that table; D and trimming were worked out from the DNA. The data hold 120,000 to 150,000 clones, with 84% observed a single time. CDR1 GTSNPN and CDR2 SVGIG come from the germline V gene (reference sequence). CDR3 length equals 13 residues. V lost 2 bases to trimming and J lost 15 bases; unmatched junction nucleotides: 9.

The sequenced sample consisted of peripheral blood. The chain combines TRBV30 with TRBJ2-1, with 11 bases matching TRBD2. The receptor was isolated from a man aged 30-40 years with COVID-19, enrolled during active disease. This CDR3 reads CAWSKIAGGVRFF. The CDR3 DNA reads TGTGCCTGGAGTAAGATAGCGGGAGGGGTTCGGTTCTTC. The full variable domain, in which reference TRBV30 and TRBJ2-1 provide the parts outside the CDR3, is SQTIHQWPATLVQPVGSPLSLECTVEGTSNPNLYWYRQAAGRGLQLLFYSVGIGQISSEVPQNLSASRPQDRQFILSSKKLLLSDSGFYLCAWSKIAGGVRFFGPGTRLTVL.